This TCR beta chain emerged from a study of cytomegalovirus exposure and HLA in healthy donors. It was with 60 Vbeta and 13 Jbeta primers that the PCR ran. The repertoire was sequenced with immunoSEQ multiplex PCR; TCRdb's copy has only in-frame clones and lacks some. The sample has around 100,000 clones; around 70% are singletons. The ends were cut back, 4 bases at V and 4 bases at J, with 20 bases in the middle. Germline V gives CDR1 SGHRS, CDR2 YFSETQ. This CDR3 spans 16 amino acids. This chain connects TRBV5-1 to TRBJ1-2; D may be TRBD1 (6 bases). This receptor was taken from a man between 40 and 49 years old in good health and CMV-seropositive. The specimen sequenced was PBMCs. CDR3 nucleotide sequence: TGCGCCAGCAGCCCTATTGCGGGGGGCGGTATCTATGGCTACACCTTC. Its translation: CASSPIAGGGIYGYTF.